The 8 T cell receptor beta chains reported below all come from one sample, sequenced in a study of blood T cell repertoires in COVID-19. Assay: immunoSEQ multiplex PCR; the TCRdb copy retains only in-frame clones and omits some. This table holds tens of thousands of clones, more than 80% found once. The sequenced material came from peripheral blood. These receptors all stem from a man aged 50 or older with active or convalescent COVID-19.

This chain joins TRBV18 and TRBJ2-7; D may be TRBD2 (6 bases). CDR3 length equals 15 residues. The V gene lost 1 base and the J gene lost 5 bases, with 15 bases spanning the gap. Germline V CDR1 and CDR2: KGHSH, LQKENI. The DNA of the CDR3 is TGTGCCAGCTCACCACGTGTTGCGGGGTCAAACGAGCAGTACTTC. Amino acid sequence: CASSPRVAGSNEQYF.

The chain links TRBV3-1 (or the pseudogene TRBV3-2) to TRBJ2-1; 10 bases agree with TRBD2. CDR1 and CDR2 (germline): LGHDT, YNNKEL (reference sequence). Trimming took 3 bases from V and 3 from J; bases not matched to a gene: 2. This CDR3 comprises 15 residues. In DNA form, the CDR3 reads TGTGCCAGCAGCCATAGCGGGGGGTACTACAATGAGCAGTTCTTC. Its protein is CASSHSGGYYNEQFF.

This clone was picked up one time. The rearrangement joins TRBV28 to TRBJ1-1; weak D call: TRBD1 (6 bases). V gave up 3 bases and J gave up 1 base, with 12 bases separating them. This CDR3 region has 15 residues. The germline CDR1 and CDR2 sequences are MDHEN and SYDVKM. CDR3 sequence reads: CASSFGGGGNTEAFF. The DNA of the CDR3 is TGTGCCAGCAGTTTTGGGGGAGGGGGGAACACTGAAGCTTTCTTT.

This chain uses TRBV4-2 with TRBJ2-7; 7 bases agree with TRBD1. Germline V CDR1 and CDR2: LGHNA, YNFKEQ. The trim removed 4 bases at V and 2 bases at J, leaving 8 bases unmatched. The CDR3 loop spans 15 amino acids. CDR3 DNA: TGTGCCAGCAGCCCAGGAGAGGGGGCGGCCTACGAGCAGTACTTC. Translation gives CASSPGEGAAYEQYF.

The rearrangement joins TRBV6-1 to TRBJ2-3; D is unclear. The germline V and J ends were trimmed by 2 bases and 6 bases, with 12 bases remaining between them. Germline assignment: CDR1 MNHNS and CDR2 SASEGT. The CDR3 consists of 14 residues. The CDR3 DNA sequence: TGTGCCAGCAGTGAAATAGTGAGTCCCGATACGCAGTATTTT. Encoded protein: CASSEIVSPDTQYF.

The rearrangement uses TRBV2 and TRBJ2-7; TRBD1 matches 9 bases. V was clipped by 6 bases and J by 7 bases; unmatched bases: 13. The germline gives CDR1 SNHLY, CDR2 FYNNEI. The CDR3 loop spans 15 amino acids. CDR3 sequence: CASRWERTGVIEQYF. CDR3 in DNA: TGTGCCAGCAGGTGGGAAAGGACAGGGGTGATTGAGCAGTACTTC.

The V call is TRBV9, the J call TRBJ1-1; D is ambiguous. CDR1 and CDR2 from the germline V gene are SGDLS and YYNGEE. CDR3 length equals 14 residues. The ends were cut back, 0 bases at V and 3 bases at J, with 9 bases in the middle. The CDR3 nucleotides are TGTGCCAGCAGCGTAGGAGGGTGGGACACTGAAGCTTTCTTT. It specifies CASSVGGWDTEAFF.

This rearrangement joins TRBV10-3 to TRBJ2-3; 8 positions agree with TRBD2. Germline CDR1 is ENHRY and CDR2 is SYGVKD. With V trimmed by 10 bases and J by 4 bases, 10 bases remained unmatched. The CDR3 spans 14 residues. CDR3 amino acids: CATKSGSDADTQYF. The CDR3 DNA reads TGTGCCACCAAAAGCGGGAGCGATGCAGATACGCAGTATTTT.